A single sample is the source of the 21 T cell receptor beta chains below, sequenced in a study of T cell responses to AZD1222 COVID-19 vaccine. Sequencing was performed with immunoSEQ multiplex PCR; in TCRdb, only in-frame clones are kept and a portion is missing. The data contain approximately 80,000 clones, roughly 88% of them seen just once; the ten biggest clones take up about 3.5%. This sample comprised peripheral blood, obtained 28 days after the second AZD1222 dose. All receptors come from an adult who received the AZD1222 COVID-19 vaccine.

The chain employs TRBV3-1 (or the pseudogene TRBV3-2) and TRBJ2-3, with a tentative D call TRBD2 (5 bases). V dropped 4 bases and J dropped 6 bases, with 11 bases sitting between them. The CDR3 runs 13 residues. The germline CDR1 and CDR2 sequences are LGHDT and YNNKEL (reference sequence). The CDR3 DNA follows: TGTGCCAGCAGCCCCCCCGGGGTCGATACGCAGTATTTT. Its protein product is CASSPPGVDTQYF.

The chain links TRBV7-9 to TRBJ1-2; TRBD1 aligns across 8 bases. CDR3 length: 15 amino acids. Germline loops: CDR1 SEHNR, CDR2 FQNEAQ (reference sequence). Trimming removed 5 bases from V and 2 bases from J; junction bases left unmatched: 7. CDR3: CASSPRTGTNYGYTF. Written as DNA, the CDR3 is TGTGCCAGCAGCCCACGGACAGGGACCAACTATGGCTACACCTTC.

The rearrangement uses TRBV7-9 and TRBJ1-1, with 7 bases that match TRBD1. The germline CDR1 and CDR2 sequences are SEHNR and FQNEAQ (reference sequence). This CDR3 is built from 9 residues. V gave up 11 bases and J gave up 11 bases; unmatched junction bases: 5. Here the CDR3 DNA reads TGTGCCGGAGACAGGGAGGCTTTCTTT. This translates into CAGDREAFF.

V and J are TRBV6-5 and TRBJ1-5; D is unclear. Trimming stripped 2 bases from V and 3 bases from J, with 8 bases between. CDR1 is MNHEY and CDR2 is SVGAGI in the germline V gene. This CDR3 has 14 residues. CDR3: CASSYLSLNQPQHF. The CDR3 bases are TGTGCCAGCAGTTACCTGAGCCTCAATCAGCCCCAGCATTTT.

The rearrangement links TRBV30 to TRBJ2-1; no firm D call. The ends were cut back, 5 bases at V and 4 bases at J, with 6 bases in the middle. CDR1 and CDR2 (germline): GTSNPN, SVGIG (reference sequence). This CDR3 is built from 11 residues. The CDR3 region is CAWGVYNEQFF. CDR3 nucleotides: TGTGCCTGGGGGGTTTACAATGAGCAGTTCTTC.

J is TRBJ2-2 and V is TRBV2; 9 bases match TRBD1. Germline loops: CDR1 SNHLY, CDR2 FYNNEI. Losses at the gene ends were 4 bases for V and 7 bases for J; bases not matched to a gene: 7. This CDR3 is built from 15 residues. The CDR3 sequence is CASSAQGAPNGELFF. Written as DNA, the CDR3 is TGTGCCAGCAGTGCACAGGGGGCGCCGAACGGGGAGCTGTTTTTT.

V and J are TRBV6-5 and TRBJ1-2; 9 positions agree with TRBD1. This CDR3 region has 13 residues. Germline assignment: CDR1 MNHEY and CDR2 SVGAGI. The V and J ends lost 5 bases and 6 bases, in that order; junction bases with no gene match: 4. DNA for the CDR3: TGTGCCAGCAGTCGGACAGGGGTTAATGGCTACACCTTC. It codes for CASSRTGVNGYTF.

The rearrangement links TRBV19 to TRBJ1-5; D unresolved. The CDR3 consists of 14 residues. Trimming left V 7 bases short and J 6 bases short, with 16 bases between. Per the germline V gene, CDR1 is LNHDA and CDR2 is SQIVND (reference sequence). CDR3 in amino acids: CASTAVSGGQPQHF. CDR3 nucleotides: TGTGCCAGTACGGCAGTCTCAGGCGGTCAGCCCCAGCATTTT.

The chain combines TRBV24-1 with TRBJ2-5; 15 bases fit TRBD2. Germline-derived CDR1 and CDR2 are KGHDR and SFDVKD. The CDR3 runs to 19 residues. J lost 2 bases, V lost 1 base, and 7 bases had no gene match. CDR3 nucleotide sequence: TGTGCCACCAGTGATTTAGGACTAGCGGGAGGGGATCTACAAGAGACCCAGTACTTC. Translating gives CATSDLGLAGGDLQETQYF.

The chain employs TRBV19 and TRBJ1-2, with D tentatively TRBD1 (6 bases). The germline CDR1 and CDR2 sequences are LNHDA and SQIVND (reference sequence). V was clipped by 0 bases and J by 4 bases, with 12 bases between them. The CDR3 consists of 15 residues. CDR3: CASSIDAWDTYGYTF. CDR3 nucleotides: TGTGCCAGTAGTATAGATGCCTGGGACACCTATGGCTACACCTTC.

This chain joins TRBV7-6 and TRBJ1-3; possible D gene TRBD1, 5 bases. CDR3 length equals 14 residues. Trimming took off 5 bases at V and 3 bases at J, with 11 bases between the two ends. CDR1 and CDR2 (germline): SGHVS, FNYEAQ. CDR3 region: CASSLWTSGNTIYF. The DNA for the CDR3 is TGTGCCAGCAGCCTCTGGACAAGTGGAAACACCATATATTTT. Variable domain in full (rest from reference TRBV7-6 and TRBJ1-3): GAGVSQSPRYKVTKRGQDVALRCDPISGHVSLYWYRQALGQGPEFLTYFNYEAQQDKSGLPNDRFSAERPEGSISTLTIQRTEQRDSAMYRCASSLWTSGNTIYFGEGSWLTVV.

This chain connects TRBV4-2 to TRBJ2-3, with a weak D call TRBD2 (6 bases). CDR1 is LGHNA and CDR2 is YNFKEQ in the germline V gene. Trimming left V 0 bases short and J 0 bases short, with 13 bases between. There are 17 residues in the CDR3. For the CDR3, the DNA is TGTGCCAGCAGCCAAGATCTTCCCGGGAGAAGCACAGATACGCAGTATTTT. Amino acid sequence: CASSQDLPGRSTDTQYF.

The chain is built from TRBV30 and TRBJ2-7, with unresolved D. Deletions cut 1 base from V and 3 bases from J, with 7 bases between. Germline V lookup: CDR1 GTSNPN, CDR2 SVGIG (reference sequence). CDR3 length equals 12 residues. The CDR3 DNA follows: TGTGCCTGGAGTGAAACTTACTACGAGCAGTACTTC. Translated: CAWSETYYEQYF.

This chain joins TRBV10-2 and TRBJ2-3; D possibly corresponds to TRBD2 (5 bases). CDR3 length: 15 amino acids. Germline V gives CDR1 WSHSY, CDR2 SAAADI. The V gene lost 3 bases and the J gene lost 0 bases, with 10 bases spanning the gap. The CDR3 region has the DNA TGCGCCAGCAGTGATCGCCGGACTAGCACAGATACGCAGTATTTT. As protein: CASSDRRTSTDTQYF.

This chain connects TRBV18 to TRBJ2-3; perhaps TRBD2 as D (6 bases). V lost 2 bases, J lost 6 bases, and 15 bases lay in between. The CDR3 length is 15 residues. Germline-derived CDR1 and CDR2 are KGHSH and LQKENI. The CDR3 here is CASSPYQEGGDTQYF. The CDR3 DNA sequence: TGTGCCAGCTCACCATATCAGGAGGGTGGGGATACGCAGTATTTT.

V usage is TRBV11-2 and J usage is TRBJ1-2; 9 nucleotides match TRBD1. With 5 bases clipped from V and 6 bases from J, the junction kept 16 bases outside the gene matches. The length of the CDR3 is 17 residues. Germline CDR1 and CDR2: SGHAT and FQNNGV. Written as DNA, the CDR3 is TGTGCCAGCAGCCCTATTCGACAGGGGGAAGGGACCAATGGCTACACCTTC. Protein product: CASSPIRQGEGTNGYTF.

The chain is built from TRBV4-3 and TRBJ1-4; D is unresolved. Trimming stripped 0 bases from V and 15 bases from J, with 14 bases between. Germline lookup yields CDR1 LGHNA and CDR2 YSLEER. This CDR3 region has 13 residues. For the CDR3, the DNA is TGCGCCAGCAGCCAAGATCTGAAAAGGGAGTTGTTTTTT. Its translation: CASSQDLKRELFF.

The chain joins TRBV30 to TRBJ1-5; 9 bases map to TRBD1. Trimming removed 0 bases from V and 3 bases from J; junction bases left unmatched: 3. The CDR3 spans 15 residues. Looked up from germline, CDR1 is GTSNPN and CDR2 is SVGIG (reference sequence). CDR3 sequence (DNA): TGTGCCTGGAGTGTTCGGGACAGGGACAATCAGCCCCAGCATTTT. Protein product: CAWSVRDRDNQPQHF.

The rearrangement links TRBV5-6 to TRBJ2-7; D is uncertain. Germline loops: CDR1 SGHDT, CDR2 YYEEEE. Trimming removed 3 bases from V and 4 bases from J, with 8 bases in between. The CDR3 length is 12 residues. The CDR3: CASSSTGYEQYF. The CDR3 bases are TGTGCCAGCAGCTCCACTGGTTACGAGCAGTACTTC.

In this sample, this clone turned up once. The chain employs TRBV14 and TRBJ1-6, with 7 bases lining up with TRBD1. Germline assignment: CDR1 SGHDN and CDR2 FVKESK. The CDR3 sequence is 13 residues long. V was pared by 6 bases and J by 10 bases, with 6 bases of the junction left unmatched. The chain's CDR3 is CASSQNRGSPLHF. The CDR3 DNA is TGTGCCAGCAGTCAAAACAGGGGCTCACCCCTCCACTTT.

By share of the sample, this clone is medium-sized. The same CDR3 arises from other DNA sequences in this sample as well. The chain employs TRBV5-4 and TRBJ1-1, with D perhaps matching TRBD1 (6 bases). The CDR3 runs 15 residues. Germline V gives CDR1 SGHNT, CDR2 YYREEE (reference sequence). The V gene lost 0 bases and the J gene lost 0 bases, with 9 bases spanning the gap. CDR3 DNA: TGTGCCAGCAGCTTGGGGCAGGGGCTGAACACTGAAGCTTTCTTT. Its protein product is CASSLGQGLNTEAFF.